The 14 T cell receptor beta chains listed next were all sequenced from one sample in a study of blood T cell repertoires in COVID-19. Sequencing used immunoSEQ multiplex PCR; TCRdb keeps in-frame clones, though not all of them. In the table there are 250,000 to 350,000 clones, 85% to 90% of which are singletons. Sequenced input: PBMCs or T cells enriched from blood (not recorded which). The receptors were gathered from a woman aged 50 to 65 who had been exposed to COVID-19.

V is TRBV28 and J is TRBJ2-2, with TRBD1 identical over 7 bases. The trim removed 1 base at V and 1 base at J, leaving 6 bases unmatched. The CDR3 sequence is 17 residues long. From germline, CDR1 is MDHEN and CDR2 SYDVKM. The CDR3 loop is CASSLLGRGMNTGELFF. Here the CDR3 DNA reads TGTGCCAGCAGTTTATTGGGCAGGGGGATGAACACCGGGGAGCTGTTTTTT.

This chain connects TRBV11-2 to TRBJ2-1; D is possibly TRBD1 (6 bases). Germline values: CDR1 SGHAT, CDR2 FQNNGV. The CDR3 covers 15 residues. V was cut by 2 bases and J by 7 bases, with 15 bases left in between. The CDR3 loop is CASSLNLDRRNEQFF. The CDR3 DNA sequence: TGTGCCAGCAGCTTAAACCTCGACAGGAGGAATGAGCAGTTCTTC.

To note about this clone: One end of the junction fails to match germline, which may point to a read error. This sequence joins TRBV24-1 and TRBJ2-2, with 13 bases that match TRBD2. Germline V gene sequence: CDR1 KGHDR, CDR2 SFDVKD. The CDR3 is 17 amino acids. The CDR3 DNA reads as TGTGCCACCAGTGATCCAGGGACTAGCGGGAACGCCGGGGAGCTGTTTTTT. Its protein is CATSDPGTSGNAGELFF.

The chain uses TRBV20-1 and TRBJ1-2; TRBD1 might be the D (6 bases). In germline, CDR1 is DFQATT, CDR2 SNEGSKA (reference sequence). The CDR3 runs to 13 residues. V was clipped by 3 bases and J by 0 bases, with 8 bases between them. The CDR3 region is CSASRTANYGYTF. For the CDR3, the DNA is TGCAGTGCTAGTAGGACAGCTAACTATGGCTACACCTTC.

This rearrangement joins TRBV6-5 to TRBJ2-7; D is undetermined. The CDR3 length is 13 residues. The germline gives CDR1 MNHEY, CDR2 SVGAGI. V lost 6 bases to trimming and J lost 4 bases, with 13 bases between them. CDR3 in DNA: TGTGCCAGCAGACCCATTGGAGTTTACGAGCAGTACTTC. It translates to CASRPIGVYEQYF.

The gene calls are TRBV30 and TRBJ1-6; D is perhaps TRBD1 (5 bases). Trimming pared 2 bases from V and 10 bases from J, leaving 15 bases between. The CDR3 is 14 amino acids. Looked up from germline, CDR1 is GTSNPN and CDR2 is SVGIG (reference sequence). In DNA, the CDR3 is TGTGCCTGGAGTCGGCCGGGGGAAGTCTCACCCCTCCACTTT. As protein: CAWSRPGEVSPLHF.

The chain is built from TRBV7-8 and TRBJ1-4, with 7 bases that match TRBD1. V trimming: 3 bases; J trimming: 6 bases; junction bases outside the gene matches: 13. Per the germline V gene, CDR1 is SGHVS and CDR2 is FQNEAQ. CDR3 length equals 17 residues. Here the CDR3 reads CASSLPTDRDLDEKLFF. The CDR3, as DNA: TGTGCCAGCAGCTTGCCGACCGACAGGGACCTAGATGAAAAACTGTTTTTT.

This chain's CDR3 is CASSPISTDTQYF. CDR3 in DNA: TGTGCCAGCAGCCCTATCTCCACAGATACGCAGTATTTT. The chain couples TRBV5-5 to TRBJ2-3; unclear D gene. The CDR3 consists of 13 residues. Per germline, CDR1 SGHKS and CDR2 YYEKEE (reference sequence). V gave up 4 bases and J gave up 2 bases, with 8 bases separating them.

A few counts support this clone. This chain joins TRBV6-5 and TRBJ1-6, with TRBD1 matching over 8 bases. This CDR3 has 15 amino acids. V lost 0 bases and J lost 10; bases outside the gene matches: 5. Germline lookup yields CDR1 MNHEY and CDR2 SVGAGI. The CDR3 DNA sequence: TGTGCCAGCAGTTACTCGACACAGGGGGGCTCACCCCTCCACTTT. It is translated as CASSYSTQGGSPLHF.

The chain uses TRBV21-1 and TRBJ2-5; the table's D call TRBD2 went unverified against the DNA. TRBV21-1 is an annotated pseudogene. CDR3 length: 15 residues. In nucleotides, the CDR3 is TGTGCCAGCACGAGCGGGACTAGCGGGGGAAAGACCCAGTACTTC. Protein product: CASTSGTSGGKTQYF.

This CDR3 reads CASSRLYREGGYTF. CDR3 nucleotide sequence: TGTGCCAGCAGCCGACTATACAGGGAGGGGGGCTACACCTTC. The chain links TRBV27 to TRBJ1-2; the D gene is possibly TRBD1 (6 bases). CDR1 MNHEY and CDR2 SMNVEV come from the germline V gene (reference sequence). V lost 6 bases, J lost 8 bases, and 19 bases lay in between. This CDR3 has 14 amino acids.

The V and J genes are TRBV4-1 and TRBJ2-7; maybe TRBD1 (6 bases). V lost 0 bases and J 6 bases, leaving 15 bases between the germline ends. Germline V gene lookup returns CDR1 MGHRA and CDR2 YSYEKL. The CDR3 totals 15 residues. The CDR3 DNA reads TGCGCCAGCAGCCAAGATTTTACAGGGAGCGGCGAGCAGTACTTC. This gives the protein CASSQDFTGSGEQYF.

The V and J genes are TRBV5-1 and TRBJ1-1; 9 bases are a match to TRBD1. The V segment lost 4 bases and the J segment 6 bases; nucleotides outside the gene matches: 13. Germline CDR1 SGHRS, CDR2 YFSETQ. This CDR3 region has 16 residues. CDR3 loop: CASSGGGTGPLPEAFF. The CDR3 bases are TGCGCCAGCAGCGGAGGTGGGACAGGGCCTCTGCCTGAAGCTTTCTTT. Supplemented by reference TRBV5-1 and TRBJ1-1, the full variable domain reads KAGVTQTPRYLIKTRGQQVTLSCSPISGHRSVSWYQQTPGQGLQFLFEYFSETQRNKGNFPGRFSGRQFSNSRSEMNVSTLELGDSALYLCASSGGGTGPLPEAFFGQGTRLTVV.

Here the CDR3 reads CATGVDRNAYNSPLHF. The DNA of the CDR3 is TGTGCCACCGGGGTGGACAGGAATGCTTATAATTCACCCCTCCACTTT. The rearrangement joins TRBV2 to TRBJ1-6; 7 bases align to TRBD1. The CDR3 spans 16 residues. Germline trimming cut 10 bases from V and 4 bases from J; bases unmatched to any gene: 13. Looked up from germline, CDR1 is SNHLY and CDR2 is FYNNEI.